Given below is one TCR beta chain in context. Its antigen target is currently unknown. No base quality values were provided; no much bigger clone lies one nucleotide off. This sample is drawn from a study of Ad26.COV2.S vaccination and SARS-CoV-2 variants (dated by TCRdb to about 2021). In terms of the full investigation: Donors in the vaccine arm were drawn from COV1001, a phase I-IIa trial of Ad26.COV2.S in healthy adults that was multicentre, randomized, double-blind and placebo-controlled. Dosing of Ad26.COV2.S was intramuscular, at either 5x10^10 or 1x10^11 viral particles, delivered as one shot or as two shots spaced 56 days apart. TCRbeta repertoire sequencing was used to assess the specificity and breadth of SARS-CoV-2-reactive T cell receptors after Ad26.COV2.S vaccination. The TCR-sequenced set comprised approximately 32 samples: approximately 19 Ad26.COV2.S vaccine recipients, 5 placebo recipients and 8 SARS-CoV-2 convalescent individuals. Participants in the trial were split at random into five groups of five each, receiving low-dose or high-dose Ad26.COV2.S once or twice, or else placebo on both occasions. Investigators remained blinded to trial group allocation during experiments and outcome assessment. Summary of the overall study and its limitations: Substantial breadth of spike-specific CD8+ and CD4+ T cell responses was reported after vaccination. The study was not powered to compare responses between vaccine doses or regimens. It was noted by the authors that total T cell responses may have been underestimated by the TCR breadth and depth analyses. Non-spike TCR breadth was comparable between vaccine and placebo recipients, consistent with the vaccine containing only spike. Ad26.COV2.S recipients had higher spike-specific TCR breadth than placebo recipients (P = 0.0014).

TCRbeta CDR3 regions were sequenced with the immunoSEQ Assay. After extraction, genomic DNA underwent amplification by bias-controlled multiplex PCR, followed by high-throughput sequencing. On the authors' methods: To quantify the absolute abundance of each unique TCRbeta CDR3 region, sequences were collapsed and filtered. T cell fraction was estimated by normalizing TCRbeta template counts to usable DNA, with usable DNA measured through amplification of reference genes found in all nucleated cells. Repertoire TCRs were annotated as SARS-CoV-2-specific by exact matching of V gene, CDR3 amino acid sequence and J gene to a known reactive TCR set. The reference SARS-CoV-2 TCR set was derived from MIRA and filtered for enrichment in COVID-19-positive ImmuneCODE repertoires, a step that removed public or cross-reactive TCRs. Drawing on the MIRA antigens, annotated TCRs were analysed further at the level of specific ORF or position within ORF. Breadth was defined as the number of annotated unique rearrangements divided by the total number of unique productive rearrangements, and depth was defined as the summed frequency of the annotated unique rearrangements. Two-sided Wilcoxon rank-sum tests were used to compare TCR breadth between groups. TCRdb limited this immuneACCESS table to in-frame rearrangements with V and J called. A share of clones is missing; checked studies link under half to unresolved V genes, and the rest is unexplained. The V and J calls and clone size come from that table; D and trimming were worked out from the DNA. The sample yields 290,000 or so clones; over 75% were counted once. The ten largest clones represent approximately 3.4% of the sample.

At the junction V is shortened by 4 bases and J by 4 bases, with 15 bases in between. The CDR3 measures 15 amino acids from cysteine to phenylalanine. The read is trimmed to its CDR3 DNA, 45 bases read in frame from base 1. CDR1 and CDR2 are read off the germline V gene as SGHAT and FQNNGV. Reading the label with the study, this specimen's treatment or condition is: roughly 18 received Ad26.COV2.S at low or high dose, single or two shots; a few received placebo; per-sample allocation not given. For vaccine and placebo recipients, the sequenced repertoires came from samples collected on day 63 after the first injection. Between 29 July and 7 August 2020, Cohort 1b enrolled fewer than 30 adults aged 18-55 years at one site in Boston, USA. Ad26.COV2.S was a replication-incompetent adenovirus type 26 vector expressing a prefusion-stabilized SARS-CoV-2 spike protein from the original Wuhan strain.

Recombination joined TRBV11-2 with TRBJ2-3; TRBD2 is possibly the D segment (6 matching bases). The material was peripheral blood, obtained in a trial of Ad26.COV2.S vaccine versus placebo. This TCR derives from a person aged 18-60 years who received the Ad26.COV2.S COVID-19 vaccine or a placebo. DNA sequence: TGTGCCAGCAGCTCCCTCCTAGCGACAGCAGATACGCAGTATTTT. This yields the protein CASSSLLATADTQYF.